One T cell receptor (beta chain) is described in this entry. Antigen specificity is unknown. The sample belongs to a study of CD8 T cells in ankylosing spondylitis. Regarding the study as a whole: One TCR beta motif, made up of under ten highly homologous variants, appeared characteristic of ankylosing spondylitis blood. The disease-linked clones had a CD8+ phenotype and low blood frequencies. Earlier work had already found some motif variants in reactive arthritis synovial fluid and blood. The clones that were linked to disease were reported to be significantly enriched in matched synovial fluid samples from ankylosing spondylitis patients.

There are 14 residues in the CDR3. TCRdb ran MiXCR on the 5' RACE reads and lists one entry per CDR3 protein. Of a few hundred thousand distinct CDR3 sequences in the sample, 15% to 20% were seen once. The sequence was collected from a male donor with ankylosing spondylitis or in good health (not recorded which). This chain links TRBV1 with TRBJ2-1. TRBV1 is a documented pseudogene. Sequenced sample: blood, either unsorted or a sorted T cell fraction (not recorded which). The CDR3 here is CTSSQSPSYNEQFF. CDR3 nucleotide sequence: TGCACCAGCAGCCAGTCTCCTTCCTACAATGAGCAGTTCTTC.